These T cell receptor beta chains were read from a single sample in a study of control samples from healthy donors and cancer patients. The data were produced by immunoSEQ multiplex PCR, yet TCRdb's version contains in-frame clones alone and is incomplete. The repertoire has about 89,000 clones, 85% of them found once; the top ten carry over 2%. Sequencing input: blood. These receptors all come from a woman between 40 and 55 years old in good health. The CDR3 runs from the conserved cysteine through the conserved F or W. The D gene is left open where the match is weak. Size values are once, few and many counts, or a class for expanded clones, and some rows have none.

J gene | clone size | V gene | D gene | CDR3 DNA | CDR3 protein
TRBJ2-2 | - | TRBV23-1 | TRBD1 | TGCGCCAGCAGTCTTCCGGACAGGGCCGGGGAGCTGTTTTTT | CASSLPDRAGELFF
TRBJ1-6 | - | TRBV12-5 | - | TGTGCTAGTGGTTTGGTACTTTCGGGACTTCATTCACCCCTCCACTTT | CASGLVLSGLHSPLHF
TRBJ1-4 | few | TRBV10-3 | - | TGTGCCATCAGTGAAGGAGGGGAGGATGAAAAACTGTTTTTT | CAISEGGEDEKLFF
TRBJ1-2 | - | TRBV21-1 | - | TGTGCCAGCAGCGGGACAGGGGGCTTCTATTGCTATGGCTACACCTTC | CASSGTGGFYCYGYTF
TRBJ2-3 | - | TRBV6-5 | TRBD2 | TGTGCCAGCAGATTAGCGGGGGGGTTCGATACGCAGTATTTT | CASRLAGGFDTQYF
TRBJ1-3 | - | TRBV10-2 | TRBD1 | TGCGCCAGCATGAGGGGGCCGGGAAACACCATATATTTT | CASMRGPGNTIYF
TRBJ2-1 | - | TRBV10-1 | - | TGCGCCAGCAGTGATTCCCGGGGGAGCTCCTACAATGAGCAGTTCTTC | CASSDSRGSSYNEQFF
TRBJ1-5 | - | TRBV3-1/TRBV3-2 | TRBD1 | TGTGCCAGCAGCCCCGAGGACAGGCCTAGCAATCAGCCCCAGCATTTT | CASSPEDRPSNQPQHF
TRBJ1-3 | - | TRBV14 | - | TGTGCCAGCAGCCATTCAGGAATAGGCGGAAACACCATATATTTT | CASSHSGIGGNTIYF
TRBJ1-2 | - | TRBV23-1 | - | TGCGCCAGCAGTCAACCTCGGACCGGTGGGTACTATGGCTACACCTTC | CASSQPRTGGYYGYTF
TRBJ2-7 | - | TRBV7-2 | TRBD2 | TGTGCCAGCAGCTTGGGGGGGGTCTCCTCCTACGAGCAGTACTTC | CASSLGGVSSYEQYF
TRBJ2-2 | - | TRBV24-1 | - | TGTGCCACCAGTGAGGGGGGCCCGAACACCGGGGAGCTGTTTTTT | CATSEGGPNTGELFF
TRBJ1-1 | - | TRBV4-1 | - | TGCGCCAGCAGCCAACCTCGGCTAGAGAACACTGAAGCTTTCTTT | CASSQPRLENTEAFF
TRBJ1-1 | - | TRBV10-3 | - | TGTGCCAGCGGCCGCTACGGCACTGAAGCTTTCTTT | CASGRYGTEAFF
TRBJ2-6 | - | TRBV27 | - | TGTGCCAGCAGTTTCTTAAGGTCCTCTGGGGCCAACGTCCTGACTTTC | CASSFLRSSGANVLTF
TRBJ2-2 | - | TRBV2 | - | TGTGCCAGCAGGCTCGGGGCTAACACCGGGGAGCTGTTTTTT | CASRLGANTGELFF
TRBJ2-3 | - | TRBV2 | TRBD2 | TGTGCCAGCAGTGCGGGGACTAGTCCTAGCACAGATACGCAGTATTTT | CASSAGTSPSTDTQYF
TRBJ1-1 | - | TRBV6-5 | TRBD1 | TGTGCCAGCAGAGTTTACAGGGGTGAGATCGGAGCTTTCTTT | CASRVYRGEIGAFF
TRBJ1-4 | - | TRBV7-9 | - | TGTGCCAGCAGCTTAATACAGGGTGACGAAAAACTGTTTTTT | CASSLIQGDEKLFF
TRBJ1-1 | - | TRBV6-6 | TRBD1 | TGTGCCAGCAGCCGACGGGACAGGGTAACTGAAGCTTTCTTT | CASSRRDRVTEAFF
TRBJ1-4 | - | TRBV19 | TRBD1 | TGTGCCAGTAGTGCGACAGGGGTTACTGAAAAACTGTTTTTT | CASSATGVTEKLFF
TRBJ1-1 | - | TRBV30 | - | TGTGCCTGGAGTGTACCAGGGTTCCCCCGCGCTTTCTTT | CAWSVPGFPRAFF
TRBJ1-2 | - | TRBV4-1 | TRBD1 | TGCGCCAGCAGCCAGACTTGGACAGGGGGGCTCTATGGCTACACCTTC | CASSQTWTGGLYGYTF
TRBJ2-2 | - | TRBV5-1 | - | TGCGCCAGCAGCTTGGGTTGGCAGAGGGGCACCGGGGAGCTGTTTTTT | CASSLGWQRGTGELFF
TRBJ1-2 | - | TRBV27 | - | TGTGCCAGCAGTCCCGGGCCTATCATCACCCTCTATGGCTACACCTTC | CASSPGPIITLYGYTF
TRBJ2-2 | once | TRBV7-2 | TRBD2 | TGTGCCAGCAGCCTGGGACTAGCGGGGGGGCCTGGAGCCGGGGAGCTGTTTTTT | CASSLGLAGGPGAGELFF
TRBJ1-5 | - | TRBV19 | - | TGTGCCAGTAGTTGGGAAGCGAATCAGCCCCAGCATTTT | CASSWEANQPQHF
TRBJ1-4 | - | TRBV11-3 | - | TGTGCCAGCAGCTCGGGGGGTTCGACTAATGAAAAACTGTTTTTT | CASSSGGSTNEKLFF
TRBJ1-1 | - | TRBV3-1/TRBV3-2 | - | TGTGCCAGCAGATCCGGACGGATATTTAACACTGAAGCTTTCTTT | CASRSGRIFNTEAFF
TRBJ2-5 | - | TRBV29-1 | - | TGCAGCGTCCGGGAAGAATCAGAGACCCAGTACTTC | CSVREESETQYF
TRBJ1-3 | medium-sized | TRBV29-1 | - | TGCAGCGTTGCGGGCTCTGGAAACACCATATATTTT | CSVAGSGNTIYF
TRBJ1-2 | - | TRBV9 | - | TGTGCCAGCAGCGGGACCCCTATGGGCTACACCTTC | CASSGTPMGYTF
TRBJ2-7 | - | TRBV21-1 | - | TGTGCCAGCAGGCTAAACAGGGCTAGCTCCTACGAGCAGTACTTC | CASRLNRASSYEQYF
TRBJ1-2 | - | TRBV30 | TRBD1 | TGTGCCTGTTACAGGGGGTTCTACACCTTC | CACYRGFYTF
TRBJ1-6 | - | TRBV18 | TRBD1 | TGTGCCAGCTCCGAATTGACAGGGTTTGACTCACCCCCCCACTTT | CASSELTGFDSPPHF
TRBJ1-5 | - | TRBV27 | TRBD1 | TGTGCCAGCAGTTTATCTGGACAGGGGGTGGGTCAGCCCCAGCATTTT | CASSLSGQGVGQPQHF
TRBJ2-5 | once | TRBV3-1/TRBV3-2 | - | TGTGCCAGCAGCCACCAGGCAGGGGGGGAGGCCCAGTACTTC | CASSHQAGGEAQYF
TRBJ2-5 | - | TRBV7-2 | TRBD1 | TGTGCCAGCAGCTTACAGGGGGCGGGGGAGACCCAGTACTTC | CASSLQGAGETQYF
TRBJ2-1 | once | TRBV25-1 | - | TGTGCCAGCAGTGAATATGGGCACCTAGACAATGAGCAGTTCTTC | CASSEYGHLDNEQFF
TRBJ1-2 | - | TRBV19 | - | TGTGCCAGTAGTATTTCCCCTCCGGGACCGGCACGGGGCTACACCTTC | CASSISPPGPARGYTF
TRBJ2-7 | once | TRBV27 | TRBD1 | TGTGCCAGCAGTCGCCAGGGGGCGCGCTACGAGCAGTACTTC | CASSRQGARYEQYF
TRBJ2-2 | - | TRBV7-3 | - | TGTGCCAGCAGCTCCCAAGGGGGGAACACCGGGGAGCTGTTTTTT | CASSSQGGNTGELFF
TRBJ2-3 | - | TRBV10-3 | - | TGTGCCATCAGTGAGTCTGTTGCAGGGAGAGGTAGCACAGATACGCAGTATTTT | CAISESVAGRGSTDTQYF
TRBJ2-1 | few | TRBV9 | - | TGTGCCAGCAGCGTTTTTCCCCGGGACAATGAGCAGTTCTTC | CASSVFPRDNEQFF
TRBJ2-1 | - | TRBV30 | TRBD2 | TGTGCCTGGGGCCAAGCGGGGGGGCCCCGAAATGAGCAGTTCTTC | CAWGQAGGPRNEQFF